These 9 T cell receptor beta chains were all obtained from the same sample, sequenced in a study of cytomegalovirus exposure and HLA in healthy donors. The PCR ran on 60 Vbeta and 13 Jbeta primers. The method was immunoSEQ multiplex PCR; TCRdb's version includes in-frame clones alone and lacks a portion of them. The table includes about 100,000 clones, about four fifths detected once. Sequenced: PBMCs. The origin of the receptors is a man aged 30 to 39 in good health and CMV-seronegative.

In regard to this clone: The same CDR3 is also encoded by other DNA sequences in this sample. This chain connects TRBV20-1 to TRBJ2-5; 7 nucleotides agree with TRBD1. The ends lost 4 bases at V and 4 bases at J; junction bases unmatched: 0. Germline V gives CDR1 DFQATT, CDR2 SNEGSKA (reference sequence). The CDR3 consists of 11 residues. The DNA of the CDR3 is TGCAGTGCTACAGGGGGAGAGACCCAGTACTTC. Translation: CSATGGETQYF.

This clone was detected only once. The V gene is TRBV7-2, the J gene TRBJ2-7; 10 bases agree with TRBD2. The V gene end was trimmed by 2 bases and the J gene end by 3 bases; junction bases not matched to a gene: 16. CDR3 length: 19 residues. Germline loops: CDR1 SGHTA, CDR2 FQGNSA. The CDR3 is CASSLITPSRLAGVYEQYF. Written as DNA, the CDR3 is TGTGCCAGCAGCTTAATAACCCCCTCCAGACTAGCGGGTGTCTACGAGCAGTACTTC.

The chain joins TRBV28 to TRBJ2-7; TRBD1 matches 10 bases. The length of the CDR3 is 15 residues. With 5 bases clipped from V and 4 bases from J, the junction kept 8 bases outside the gene matches. In germline, CDR1 is MDHEN, CDR2 SYDVKM. CDR3 region: CASSPPGQGVYEQYF. The DNA for the CDR3 is TGTGCCAGCAGTCCCCCCGGACAGGGGGTTTACGAGCAGTACTTC. The full variable domain, its missing parts supplied by reference TRBV28 and TRBJ2-7, is DVKVTQSSRYLVKRTGEKVFLECVQDMDHENMFWYRQDPGLGLRLIYFSYDVKMKEKGDIPEGYSVSREKKERFSLILESASTNQTSMYLCASSPPGQGVYEQYFGPGTRLTVT.

The rearrangement links TRBV7-9 to TRBJ1-4, with D possibly being TRBD1 (5 bases). Looked up from germline, CDR1 is SEHNR and CDR2 is FQNEAQ (reference sequence). This CDR3 contains 14 residues. Trimming left V 0 bases short and J 7 bases short, with 9 bases between. The CDR3 region has the DNA TGTGCCAGCAGCTTAGCGCTGGGGGGTGAAAAACTGTTTTTT. This encodes CASSLALGGEKLFF.

V is TRBV5-5 and J is TRBJ1-1, with 8 bases fitting TRBD1. CDR1 is SGHKS and CDR2 is YYEKEE in the germline V gene (reference sequence). Trimming at V came to 3 bases and at J to 3 bases, leaving 19 bases not matched to a gene. The length of the CDR3 is 19 residues. The CDR3 nucleotides are TGTGCCAGCAGCTCAACGCCGGGACAGGTGATGAGGGCGGACACTGAAGCTTTCTTT. It encodes CASSSTPGQVMRADTEAFF.

V gene TRBV7-2 combines with J gene TRBJ2-3; 12 positions agree with TRBD2. The CDR3 is 15 amino acids. J was trimmed by 10 bases and V by 5 bases; bases with no gene match: 10. Looked up from germline, CDR1 is SGHTA and CDR2 is FQGNSA. CDR3 in amino acids: CASSPRASGRVAQYF. The CDR3 nucleotides are TGTGCCAGCAGCCCCCGGGCTAGCGGGAGGGTTGCGCAGTATTTT.

This chain links TRBV7-2 with TRBJ2-5, with D possibly matching TRBD2 (8 bases). The V end lost 10 bases, the J end lost 4 bases, and 13 bases lay between the germline ends. CDR1 and CDR2 (germline): SGHTA, FQGNSA. The length of the CDR3 is 12 residues. For the CDR3, the DNA is TGTGCCACCGGGAGGGGGCCAGAGACCCAGTACTTC. Translating it yields CATGRGPETQYF.

The chain is built from TRBV6-6 and TRBJ2-5; D may be TRBD1 (6 bases). This CDR3 spans 14 amino acids. The V gene's germline CDR1 is MNHNY and CDR2 SVGAGI (reference sequence). V was cut by 7 bases and J by 3 bases, with 15 bases left in between. The CDR3 region has the DNA TGTGCCAGCACGTTGTCCGGGACAAAAGAGACCCAGTACTTC. Amino acid sequence: CASTLSGTKETQYF.

CDR3 in amino acids: CASSSHSGGGYTDTQYF. The DNA for the CDR3 is TGTGCCAGCAGCTCCCACTCGGGGGGCGGATACACAGATACGCAGTATTTT. This chain joins TRBV13 and TRBJ2-3; D possibly corresponds to TRBD2 (7 bases). This CDR3 spans 17 amino acids. With 4 bases removed from V and 2 bases from J, the gap between germline ends came to 19 bases. Germline values: CDR1 PRHDT, CDR2 FYEKMQ (reference sequence).